Included here is one T cell receptor (beta chain) sequence, with context. In the source study's methods: It was from reference gene primer amplification that nucleated cell counts were estimated. Sequenced by immunoSEQ multiplex PCR; TCRdb stores in-frame clones only, minus some. The DNA gave D and trimming, while V, J and clone size come from that table. The sample includes roughly 180,000 clones, around 83% of them seen just once. These data are taken from a study of blood T cell repertoires in COVID-19. Study background: The study drew acute and convalescent COVID-19 samples from the United States, Italy and Spain. The analysed material was cDNA or gDNA that came from T cells, B-cell-depleted T cells, or PBMCs.

The clonotype was recovered from a woman aged 25 to 39 with active or convalescent COVID-19. Sequenced input: peripheral blood.

CDR3 protein: CASAFIGHAESGANVLTF. CDR3 DNA sequence: TGTGCTAGTGCCTTCATAGGACACGCGGAGTCTGGGGCCAACGTCCTGACTTTC. The rearrangement links TRBV12-5 to TRBJ2-6, with D possibly matching TRBD1 (5 bases). V shed 7 bases and J shed 1 base, with 20 bases lying between them. This CDR3 is 18 amino acids long. CDR1 and CDR2 (germline): LGHNT, FRNRAP.